This TCR beta chain was retrieved from a study of early T cells in non-severe SARS-CoV-2 infection (dated by TCRdb to the early 2020s). For the wider study: TCR sequencing used bulk RNA from unsorted whole blood, so alpha and beta chains could not be paired. What the study reported, not specific to this receptor: VDJdb matching was skewed toward anti-spike CD8 responses and likely underestimated virus-specific expansions, missing private and CD4 specificities.

The germline V gene (reference sequence) gives CDR1 as MNHEY and CDR2 as SMNVEV. The CDR3 spans 15 residues, from the cysteine through the phenylalanine. CDR3 DNA only is kept here, 45 bases in frame from base 1. V loses 5 bases, J loses 2 bases, and the germline ends lie 16 bases apart. Details on this clonotype: Its antigen has not been determined. No quality values exist for individual bases; no much larger clone is one base distant.

This was a case-control study nested in a cohort of healthcare workers in London, UK, who had nasopharyngeal swab PCR tests and blood samples taken every week. Healthcare workers were recruited between 23 and 31 March 2020, during the week of the UK lockdown, and were followed weekly for up to roughly 15 weeks. Libraries were built with 5' RACE. Instrument used: NextSeq 500. Unique molecular identifiers were attached to individual cDNA molecules in the TCR library protocol so that sequencing error and PCR bias could be corrected. Sequencing covered both TCR alpha and beta chains, and within each sample the abundances of alpha and beta sequences were tightly co-correlated. Per the original workflow: V gene, J gene and CDR3 annotation of TCR sequences was performed with Decombinator V4. TCRs were defined as expanded if a significant change between any two time points was detected under a Poisson model with p below 0.0001. TCR abundances were normalised to the total number of TCRs sequenced per sample and were expressed as counts per million. MAIT TCRs were defined by TRAV1-2 paired with TRAJ12, TRAJ20 or TRAJ33, and iNKT TCRs by TRAV10 paired with TRAJ18. VDJdb, accessed 1 November 2021, was searched for CMV, EBV and SARS-CoV-2 annotated TCRs, excluding TCRs annotated for multiple antigens. The public reads were reprocessed in TCRdb via fastp at Q25 and MiXCR, keeping in-frame beta chains. CDR3 protein sequences are deduplicated, and each keeps its most common genes and DNA. These V and J calls originate from TCRdb's pipeline instead of the authors' own analysis. Within this sample are around 50,000 distinct CDR3 sequences, with 7% to 9% of them counted one time only. 5.8% of the sample is held by the ten biggest clonotypes.

Recombination linked TRBV27 to TRBJ2-7, with the D call tentatively TRBD1 or TRBD2, each fitting 5 bases. Sequencing was done on a sample of whole blood. The source of this sequence is an adult who was a healthcare worker with PCR-confirmed SARS-CoV-2 infection or an uninfected control (not recorded which). The CDR3 reads CASSPRGSPTYEQYF. The nucleotide sequence reads as follows: TGTGCCAGCAGTCCACGGGGCTCCCCAACCTACGAGCAGTACTTC.